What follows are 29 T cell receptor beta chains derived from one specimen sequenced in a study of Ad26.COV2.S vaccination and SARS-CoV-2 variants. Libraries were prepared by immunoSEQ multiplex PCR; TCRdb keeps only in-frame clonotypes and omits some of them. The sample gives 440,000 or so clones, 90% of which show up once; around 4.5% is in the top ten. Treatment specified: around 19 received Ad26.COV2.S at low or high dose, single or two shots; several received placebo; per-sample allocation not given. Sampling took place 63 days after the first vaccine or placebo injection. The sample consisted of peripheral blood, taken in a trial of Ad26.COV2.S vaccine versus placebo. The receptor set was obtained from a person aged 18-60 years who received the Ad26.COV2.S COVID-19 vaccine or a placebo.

CDR3: CATGDGGTSGQETQYF. CDR3 nucleotides: TGCGCCACCGGGGATGGGGGGACTAGCGGCCAAGAGACCCAGTACTTC. The chain is built from TRBV5-1 and TRBJ2-5; 11 nucleotides align to TRBD2. V shed 9 bases, J shed 1 base, and the junction held 11 bases outside the gene matches. The CDR3 is 16 residues long. Per germline, CDR1 SGHRS and CDR2 YFSETQ. The full variable domain, in which reference TRBV5-1 and TRBJ2-5 provide the parts outside the CDR3, is KAGVTQTPRYLIKTRGQQVTLSCSPISGHRSVSWYQQTPGQGLQFLFEYFSETQRNKGNFPGRFSGRQFSNSRSEMNVSTLELGDSALYLCATGDGGTSGQETQYFGPGTRLLVL.

The CDR3 sequence is CAISEGVETQYF. The CDR3 coding sequence is TGTGCCATCAGTGAGGGTGTTGAGACCCAGTACTTC. The rearrangement joins TRBV10-3 to TRBJ2-5; D ambiguous. Germline loops: CDR1 ENHRY, CDR2 SYGVKD. Trimming removed 2 bases from V and 5 bases from J, with 6 bases in between. The CDR3 loop spans 12 amino acids.

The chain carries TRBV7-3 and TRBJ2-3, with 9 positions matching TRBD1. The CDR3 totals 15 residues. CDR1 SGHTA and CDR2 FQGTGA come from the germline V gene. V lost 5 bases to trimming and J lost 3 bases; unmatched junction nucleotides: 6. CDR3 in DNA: TGTGCCAGCAGCCCTGGACAGGGGTGGACAGATACGCAGTATTTT. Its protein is CASSPGQGWTDTQYF.

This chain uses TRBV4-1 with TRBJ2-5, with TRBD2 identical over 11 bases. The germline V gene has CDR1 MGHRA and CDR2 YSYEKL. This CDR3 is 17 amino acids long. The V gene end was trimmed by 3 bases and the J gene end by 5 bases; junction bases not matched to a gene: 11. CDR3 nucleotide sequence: TGCGCCAGCAGCCATCCTACTAGCGGGAGAGGGGGGGAGACCCAGTACTTC. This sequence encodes CASSHPTSGRGGETQYF.

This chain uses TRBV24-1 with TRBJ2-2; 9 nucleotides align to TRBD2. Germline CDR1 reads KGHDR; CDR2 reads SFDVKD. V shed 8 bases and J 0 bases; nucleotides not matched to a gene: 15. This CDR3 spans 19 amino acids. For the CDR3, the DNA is TGTGCCACCAAAACTAGCGGGCGCAACGAACTCGCGAACACCGGGGAGCTGTTTTTT. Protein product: CATKTSGRNELANTGELFF.

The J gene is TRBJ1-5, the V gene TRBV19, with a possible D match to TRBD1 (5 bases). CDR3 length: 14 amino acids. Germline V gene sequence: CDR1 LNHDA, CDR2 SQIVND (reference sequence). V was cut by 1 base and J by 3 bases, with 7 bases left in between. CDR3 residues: CASSIGGDNQPQHF. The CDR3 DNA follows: TGTGCCAGTAGTATAGGGGGGGACAATCAGCCCCAGCATTTT.

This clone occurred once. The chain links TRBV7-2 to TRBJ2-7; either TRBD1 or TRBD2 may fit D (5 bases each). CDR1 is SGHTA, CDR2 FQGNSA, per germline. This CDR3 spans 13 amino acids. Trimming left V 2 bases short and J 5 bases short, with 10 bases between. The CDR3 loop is CASSLLGDDEQYF. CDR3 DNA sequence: TGTGCCAGCAGCTTACTTGGGGACGACGAGCAGTACTTC.

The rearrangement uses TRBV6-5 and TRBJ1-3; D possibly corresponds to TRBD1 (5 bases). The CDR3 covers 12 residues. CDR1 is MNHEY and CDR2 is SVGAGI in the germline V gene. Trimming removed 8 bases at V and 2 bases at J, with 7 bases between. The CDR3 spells CASGDAGNTIYF. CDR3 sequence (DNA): TGTGCCAGCGGGGACGCTGGAAACACCATATATTTT.

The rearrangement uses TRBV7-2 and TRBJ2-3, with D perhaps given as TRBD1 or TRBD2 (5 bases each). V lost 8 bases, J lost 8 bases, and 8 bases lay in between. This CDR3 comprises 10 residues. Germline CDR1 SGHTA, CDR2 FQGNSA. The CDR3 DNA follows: TGTGCCAGCGGGGGTGGTACGCAGTATTTT. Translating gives CASGGGTQYF.

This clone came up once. The CDR3 is CATSERTSPNYNEQFF. In DNA form, the CDR3 reads TGTGCCACCAGTGAGCGTACTAGCCCGAACTACAATGAGCAGTTCTTC. V usage is TRBV24-1 and J usage is TRBJ2-1, with D tentatively TRBD2 (6 bases). From germline, CDR1 is KGHDR and CDR2 SFDVKD. The germline V and J ends were trimmed by 4 bases and 3 bases, with 15 bases remaining between them. This CDR3 has 16 residues.

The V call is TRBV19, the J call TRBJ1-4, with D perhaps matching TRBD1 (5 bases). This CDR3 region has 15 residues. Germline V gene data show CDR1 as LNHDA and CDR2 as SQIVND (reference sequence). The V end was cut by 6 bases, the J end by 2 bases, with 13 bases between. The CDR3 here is CASRQQGATNEKLFF. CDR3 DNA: TGTGCCAGTAGGCAGCAGGGTGCGACTAATGAAAAACTGTTTTTT.

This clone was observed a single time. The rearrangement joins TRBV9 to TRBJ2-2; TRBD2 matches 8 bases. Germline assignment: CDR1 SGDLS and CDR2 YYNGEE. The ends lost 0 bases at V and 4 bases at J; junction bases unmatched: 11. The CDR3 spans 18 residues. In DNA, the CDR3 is TGTGCCAGCAGCGTAGGCCCACGGGGGGGCAGACGCACCGGGGAGCTGTTTTTT. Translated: CASSVGPRGGRRTGELFF.

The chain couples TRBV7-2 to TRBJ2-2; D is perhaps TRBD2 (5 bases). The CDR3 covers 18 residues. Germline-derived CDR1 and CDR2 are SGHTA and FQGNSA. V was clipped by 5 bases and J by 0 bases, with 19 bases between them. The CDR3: CASSPGLGRLSNTGELFF. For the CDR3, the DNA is TGTGCCAGCAGCCCTGGATTAGGAAGACTATCGAACACCGGGGAGCTGTTTTTT.

CDR3 nucleotide sequence: TGTGCCAGCAGACCGAGGAGGGGTGGAAACACCATATATTTT. This codes for CASRPRRGGNTIYF. This chain connects TRBV11-3 to TRBJ1-3, with D tentatively TRBD1 (5 bases). The CDR3 loop spans 14 amino acids. The germline V and J ends were trimmed by 6 bases and 3 bases, with 12 bases remaining between them. Germline V CDR1 and CDR2: SGHNT, YENEEA.

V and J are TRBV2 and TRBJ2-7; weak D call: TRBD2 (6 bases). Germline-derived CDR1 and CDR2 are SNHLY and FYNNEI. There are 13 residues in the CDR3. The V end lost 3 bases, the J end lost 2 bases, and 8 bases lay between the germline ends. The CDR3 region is CASSEEGTYEQYF. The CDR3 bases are TGTGCCAGCAGTGAGGAGGGGACCTACGAGCAGTACTTC. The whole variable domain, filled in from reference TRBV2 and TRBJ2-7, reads EPEVTQTPSHQVTQMGQEVILRCVPISNHLYFYWYRQILGQKVEFLVSFYNNEISEKSEIFDDQFSVERPDGSNFTLKIRSTKLEDSAMYFCASSEEGTYEQYFGPGTRLTVT.

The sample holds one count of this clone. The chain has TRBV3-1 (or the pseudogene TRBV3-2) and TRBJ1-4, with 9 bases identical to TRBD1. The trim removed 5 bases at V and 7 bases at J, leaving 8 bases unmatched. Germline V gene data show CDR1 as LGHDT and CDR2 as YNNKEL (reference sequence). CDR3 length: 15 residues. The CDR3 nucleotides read TGTGCCAGCAGCGTTTTACCGGGACAGGGTGAAAAACTGTTTTTT. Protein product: CASSVLPGQGEKLFF.

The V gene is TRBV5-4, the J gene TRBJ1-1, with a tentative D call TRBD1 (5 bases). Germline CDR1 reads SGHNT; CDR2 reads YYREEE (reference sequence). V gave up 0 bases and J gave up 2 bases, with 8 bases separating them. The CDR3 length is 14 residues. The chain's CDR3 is CASSLETANTEAFF. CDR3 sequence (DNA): TGTGCCAGCAGCTTGGAGACAGCCAACACTGAAGCTTTCTTT.

Here the CDR3 reads CASSLFGGGAGNQPQHF. CDR3 nucleotides: TGTGCCAGCAGTTTATTTGGAGGGGGCGCAGGCAATCAGCCCCAGCATTTT. The chain combines TRBV27 with TRBJ1-5; 7 bases map to TRBD1. The CDR3 runs to 17 residues. The ends lost 1 base at V and 2 bases at J; junction bases unmatched: 8. Germline V lookup: CDR1 MNHEY, CDR2 SMNVEV (reference sequence).

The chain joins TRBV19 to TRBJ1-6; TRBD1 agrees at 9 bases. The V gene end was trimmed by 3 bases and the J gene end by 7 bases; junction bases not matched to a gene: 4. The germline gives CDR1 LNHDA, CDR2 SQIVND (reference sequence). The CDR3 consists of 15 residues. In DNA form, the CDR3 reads TGTGCCAGTAGTATGGGACAGGGAGGGAATTCACCCCTCCACTTT. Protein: CASSMGQGGNSPLHF.

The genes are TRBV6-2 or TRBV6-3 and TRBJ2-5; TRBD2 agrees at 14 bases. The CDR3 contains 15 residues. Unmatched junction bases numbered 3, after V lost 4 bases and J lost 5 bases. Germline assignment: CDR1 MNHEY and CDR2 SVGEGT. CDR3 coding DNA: TGTGCCAGCAGTTCCGGACTAGCGGGAGGCGAGACCCAGTACTTC. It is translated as CASSSGLAGGETQYF.

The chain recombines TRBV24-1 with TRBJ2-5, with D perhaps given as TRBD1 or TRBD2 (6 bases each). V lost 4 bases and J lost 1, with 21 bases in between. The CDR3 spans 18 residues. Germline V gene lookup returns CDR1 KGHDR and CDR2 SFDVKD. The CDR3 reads CATSDHSGGRRSQETQYF. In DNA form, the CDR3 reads TGTGCCACCAGTGACCACTCCGGGGGCAGAAGATCCCAAGAGACCCAGTACTTC.

The CDR3 region is CASSRGAGLYGYTF. The CDR3 DNA follows: TGTGCCAGCAGTAGGGGAGCAGGACTCTATGGCTACACCTTC. The chain has TRBV6-5 and TRBJ1-2; tentatively, D is TRBD1 (5 bases). V lost 5 bases, J lost 4 bases, and 14 bases lay in between. This CDR3 region has 14 residues. CDR1 is MNHEY, CDR2 SVGAGI, per germline.

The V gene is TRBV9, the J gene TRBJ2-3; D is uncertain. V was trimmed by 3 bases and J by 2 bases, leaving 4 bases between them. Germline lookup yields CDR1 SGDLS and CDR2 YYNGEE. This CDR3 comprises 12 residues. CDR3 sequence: CASSGNTDTQYF. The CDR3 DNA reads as TGTGCCAGCAGCGGAAACACAGATACGCAGTATTTT.

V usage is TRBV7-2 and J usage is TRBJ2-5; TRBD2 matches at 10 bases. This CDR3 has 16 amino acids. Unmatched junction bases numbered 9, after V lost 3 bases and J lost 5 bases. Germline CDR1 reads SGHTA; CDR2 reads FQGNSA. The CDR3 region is CASSFLLAGMGETQYF. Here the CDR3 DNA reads TGTGCCAGCAGCTTTCTACTAGCGGGGATGGGGGAGACCCAGTACTTC.

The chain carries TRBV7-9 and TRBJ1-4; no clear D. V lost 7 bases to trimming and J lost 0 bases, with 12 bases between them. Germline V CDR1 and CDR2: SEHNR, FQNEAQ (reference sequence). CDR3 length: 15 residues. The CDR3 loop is CASNRIDATNEKLFF. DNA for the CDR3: TGTGCCAGCAACCGGATAGATGCAACTAATGAAAAACTGTTTTTT.

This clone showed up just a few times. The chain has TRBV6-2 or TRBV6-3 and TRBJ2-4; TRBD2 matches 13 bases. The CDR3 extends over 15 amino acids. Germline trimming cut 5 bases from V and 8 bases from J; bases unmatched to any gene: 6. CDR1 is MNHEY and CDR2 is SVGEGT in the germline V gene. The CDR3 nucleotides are TGTGCCAGCAGTCGACTAGCGGGAGGAGAGGACATTCAGTACTTC. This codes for CASSRLAGGEDIQYF.

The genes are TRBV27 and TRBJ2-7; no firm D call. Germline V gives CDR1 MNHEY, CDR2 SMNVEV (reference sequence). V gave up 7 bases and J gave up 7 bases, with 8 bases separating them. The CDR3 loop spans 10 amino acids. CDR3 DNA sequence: TGTGCCAGCAAGATGGGTGAGCAGTACTTC. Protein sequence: CASKMGEQYF.

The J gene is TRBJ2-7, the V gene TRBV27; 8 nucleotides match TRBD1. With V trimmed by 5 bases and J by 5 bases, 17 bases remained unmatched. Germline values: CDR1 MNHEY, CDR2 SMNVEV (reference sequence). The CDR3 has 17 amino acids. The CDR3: CASSLYPTGQGFHEQYF. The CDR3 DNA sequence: TGTGCCAGCAGTCTCTACCCTACAGGACAGGGTTTCCACGAGCAGTACTTC.

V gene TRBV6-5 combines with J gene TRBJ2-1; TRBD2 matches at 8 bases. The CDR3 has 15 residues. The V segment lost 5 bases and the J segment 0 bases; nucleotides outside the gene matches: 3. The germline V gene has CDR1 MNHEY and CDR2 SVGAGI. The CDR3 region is CASSRLAHSYNEQFF. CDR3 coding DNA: TGTGCCAGCAGTAGACTAGCGCACTCCTACAATGAGCAGTTCTTC.